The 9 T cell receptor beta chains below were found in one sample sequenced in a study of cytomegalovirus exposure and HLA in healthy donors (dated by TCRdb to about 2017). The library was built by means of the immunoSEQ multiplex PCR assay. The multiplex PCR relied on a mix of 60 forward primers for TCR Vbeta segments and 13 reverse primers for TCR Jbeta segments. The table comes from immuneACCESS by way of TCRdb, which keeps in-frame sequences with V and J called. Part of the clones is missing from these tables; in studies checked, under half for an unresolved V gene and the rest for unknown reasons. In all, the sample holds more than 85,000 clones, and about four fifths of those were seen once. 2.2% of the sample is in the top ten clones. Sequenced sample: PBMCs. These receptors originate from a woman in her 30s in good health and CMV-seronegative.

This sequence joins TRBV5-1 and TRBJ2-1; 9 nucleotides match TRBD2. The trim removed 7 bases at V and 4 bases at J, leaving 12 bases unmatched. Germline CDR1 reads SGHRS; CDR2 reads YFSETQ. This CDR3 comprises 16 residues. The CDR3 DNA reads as TGCGCCAGCCAGGTCCGGGCGGGAGGGCGTTACAATGAGCAGTTCTTC. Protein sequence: CASQVRAGGRYNEQFF.

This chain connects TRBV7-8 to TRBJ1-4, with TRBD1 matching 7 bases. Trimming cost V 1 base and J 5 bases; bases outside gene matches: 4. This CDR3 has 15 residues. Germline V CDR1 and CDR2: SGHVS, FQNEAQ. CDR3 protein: CASSLEDRPNEKLFF. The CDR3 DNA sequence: TGTGCCAGCAGCTTAGAGGACAGGCCAAATGAAAAACTGTTTTTT. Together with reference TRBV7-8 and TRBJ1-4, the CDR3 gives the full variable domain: GAGVSQSPRYKVAKRGQDVALRCDPISGHVSLFWYQQALGQGPEFLTYFQNEAQLDKSGLPSDRFFAERPEGSVSTLKIQRTQQEDSAVYLCASSLEDRPNEKLFFGSGTQLSVL.

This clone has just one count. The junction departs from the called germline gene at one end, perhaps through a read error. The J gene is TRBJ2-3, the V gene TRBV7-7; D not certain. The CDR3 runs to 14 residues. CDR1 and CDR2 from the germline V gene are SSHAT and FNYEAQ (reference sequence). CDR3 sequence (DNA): TGTGCTAGCAGCCCAGCGCCTAGCACAGATACGCAGTATTTT. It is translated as CASSPAPSTDTQYF.

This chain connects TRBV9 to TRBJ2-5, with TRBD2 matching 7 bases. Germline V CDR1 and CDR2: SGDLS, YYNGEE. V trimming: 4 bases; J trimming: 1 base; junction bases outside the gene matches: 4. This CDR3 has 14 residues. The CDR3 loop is CASSRSSGQETQYF. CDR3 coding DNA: TGTGCCAGCAGCCGTTCTAGCGGCCAAGAGACCCAGTACTTC.

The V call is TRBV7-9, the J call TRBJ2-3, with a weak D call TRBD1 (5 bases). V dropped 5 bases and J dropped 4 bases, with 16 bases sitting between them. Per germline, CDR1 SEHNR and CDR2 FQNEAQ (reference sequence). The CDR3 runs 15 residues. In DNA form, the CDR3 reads TGTGCCAGCAGCGAAGCCCAGGGAATAGCAGATACGCAGTATTTT. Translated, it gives CASSEAQGIADTQYF.

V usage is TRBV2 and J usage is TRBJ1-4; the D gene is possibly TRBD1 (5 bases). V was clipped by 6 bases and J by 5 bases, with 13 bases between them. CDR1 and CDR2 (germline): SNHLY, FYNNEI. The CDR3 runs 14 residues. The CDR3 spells CASRIGVLNEKLFF. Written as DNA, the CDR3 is TGTGCCAGCAGGATAGGGGTCCTAAATGAAAAACTGTTTTTT. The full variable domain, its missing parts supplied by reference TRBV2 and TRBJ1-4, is EPEVTQTPSHQVTQMGQEVILRCVPISNHLYFYWYRQILGQKVEFLVSFYNNEISEKSEIFDDQFSVERPDGSNFTLKIRSTKLEDSAMYFCASRIGVLNEKLFFGSGTQLSVL.

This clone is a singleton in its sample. This CDR3 is CATGTSGSTDEQFF. CDR3 coding DNA: TGTGCCACGGGGACTAGCGGGAGTACGGATGAGCAGTTCTTC. The J gene is TRBJ2-1, the V gene TRBV15; 14 positions match TRBD2. Germline values: CDR1 LNHNV, CDR2 YYDKDF (reference sequence). J gave up 8 bases and V 9 bases, and 6 bases lay outside the gene matches. This CDR3 comprises 14 residues.

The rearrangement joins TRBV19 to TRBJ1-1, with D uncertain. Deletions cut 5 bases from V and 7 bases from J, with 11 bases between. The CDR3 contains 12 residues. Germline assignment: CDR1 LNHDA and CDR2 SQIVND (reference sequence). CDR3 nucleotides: TGTGCCAGTAGTCCCCCGAGGATTGAAGCTTTCTTT. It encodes CASSPPRIEAFF.

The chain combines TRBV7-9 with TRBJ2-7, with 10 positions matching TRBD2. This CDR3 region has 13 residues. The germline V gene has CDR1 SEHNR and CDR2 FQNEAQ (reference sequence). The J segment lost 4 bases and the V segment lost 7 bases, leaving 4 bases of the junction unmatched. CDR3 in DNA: TGTGCCAGCACGAGACTAGCGGGTTACGAGCAGTACTTC. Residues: CASTRLAGYEQYF.